Listed below are T cell receptor beta chains from one sample, sequenced in a study of blood T cell repertoires in COVID-19. Measured with immunoSEQ multiplex PCR; TCRdb has only the in-frame clones, and not every one. Among around 160,000 clones listed, around 89% were seen once. The specimen sequenced was peripheral blood. These receptors came from a man aged 55 to 70 with acute or convalescent COVID-19. Each CDR3 is given without its conserved first and last residue. The order of the fields is CDR3 length, V gene, J gene, clone size, CDR3 protein. Clone size is shown for a subset of rows, as once, few, many or a class of expanded clone.

length: 12
V: TRBV6-5
J: TRBJ1-1
size: NA
CDR3: ASSHRQENTEAF

length: 9
V: TRBV20-1
J: TRBJ2-1
size: NA
CDR3: SVSSGNEQF

length: 14
V: TRBV6-5
J: TRBJ2-6
size: NA
CDR3: ASSYLGASGANVLT

length: 11
V: TRBV7-3
J: TRBJ2-7
size: NA
CDR3: ASSAGTPTPQY

length: 11
V: TRBV12-3/TRBV12-4
J: TRBJ1-1
size: NA
CDR3: ASNRIRNTEAF

length: 12
V: TRBV3-1/TRBV3-2
J: TRBJ1-2
size: NA
CDR3: ASSHKTWSYGYT

length: 15
V: TRBV5-8
J: TRBJ2-1
size: NA
CDR3: ASSLGSGDIKPDEQF

length: 16
V: TRBV5-4
J: TRBJ1-3
size: few
CDR3: ASSLGQGQRSSGNTIY

length: 9
V: TRBV6-4
J: TRBJ1-1
size: NA
CDR3: ARFSVTEAF

length: 13
V: TRBV5-4
J: TRBJ2-5
size: once
CDR3: ASGQIGTVQETQY

length: 14
V: TRBV9
J: TRBJ1-1
size: NA
CDR3: ASSVHPDRANTEAF

length: 13
V: TRBV7-9
J: TRBJ1-2
size: once
CDR3: ASSLARDTANGYT

length: 12
V: TRBV18
J: TRBJ1-5
size: NA
CDR3: ASSPSRGDQPQH

length: 14
V: TRBV5-1
J: TRBJ2-2
size: NA
CDR3: ASRLLAGGPYGELF

length: 12
V: TRBV6-6
J: TRBJ1-4
size: few
CDR3: ASSAGGAGEKLF

length: 11
V: TRBV19
J: TRBJ1-5
size: NA
CDR3: ASSSAGHQPQH

length: 13
V: TRBV7-9
J: TRBJ2-1
size: NA
CDR3: ASSQEGVLYNEQF

length: 13
V: TRBV2
J: TRBJ1-1
size: once
CDR3: ASSATGGANTEAF

length: 13
V: TRBV7-2
J: TRBJ2-1
size: many
CDR3: ASSLGSGGTNEQF

length: 20
V: TRBV4-1
J: TRBJ1-4
size: NA
CDR3: ASSPKGGVERGSRKRDEKLF

length: 11
V: TRBV11-2
J: TRBJ1-2
size: NA
CDR3: ASSLISGYGYT

length: 10
V: TRBV19
J: TRBJ1-2
size: NA
CDR3: ATGGGSYGYT

length: 16
V: TRBV3-1/TRBV3-2
J: TRBJ2-3
size: NA
CDR3: ASSPPLGWGPPTDTQY

length: 13
V: TRBV19
J: TRBJ1-5
size: NA
CDR3: ASSIPGRSNQPQH

length: 11
V: TRBV6-6
J: TRBJ1-5
size: NA
CDR3: ATTRDFTQPQH

length: 15
V: TRBV4-1
J: TRBJ2-2
size: NA
CDR3: ASSPLGTRANTGELF

length: 12
V: TRBV5-1
J: TRBJ2-1
size: NA
CDR3: ASSLMLAENEQF

length: 12
V: TRBV9
J: TRBJ2-7
size: NA
CDR3: ASSAHGQDYEQY

length: 13
V: TRBV28
J: TRBJ1-1
size: NA
CDR3: ASSRSGPGGGEAF

length: 16
V: TRBV19
J: TRBJ1-1
size: NA
CDR3: ASSMRQGGKARNTEAF

length: 15
V: TRBV27
J: TRBJ1-6
size: NA
CDR3: ASSFRQRTPGDSPLH

length: 14
V: TRBV19
J: TRBJ1-5
size: NA
CDR3: ASSMRRKPSNQPQH

length: 13
V: TRBV5-8
J: TRBJ1-5
size: NA
CDR3: ASRGAPHINQPQH

length: 12
V: TRBV6-6
J: TRBJ1-4
size: NA
CDR3: ASVPGVGNEKLF

length: 14
V: TRBV5-1
J: TRBJ2-5
size: NA
CDR3: ASSLVQVGSGETQY

length: 11
V: TRBV6-2/TRBV6-3
J: TRBJ2-1
size: NA
CDR3: ASSYPGPVEQF

length: 17
V: TRBV14
J: TRBJ1-2
size: NA
CDR3: ASSQDRFWDRGMEYGYT

length: 12
V: TRBV30
J: TRBJ2-2
size: NA
CDR3: AWRITGGTGELF

length: 17
V: TRBV12-5
J: TRBJ1-1
size: NA
CDR3: ASAPHAGPPRSLNTEAF

length: 13
V: TRBV5-4
J: TRBJ1-2
size: NA
CDR3: ASSLGEQGGYGYT

length: 8
V: TRBV29-1
J: TRBJ2-7
size: NA
CDR3: SVGGAEQY

length: 17
V: TRBV12-2
J: TRBJ1-2
size: NA
CDR3: ASRLEGPPGQGARYGYT

length: 12
V: TRBV7-2
J: TRBJ2-2
size: NA
CDR3: ASSLRQGSGELF

length: 13
V: TRBV5-1
J: TRBJ2-5
size: once
CDR3: ASSGGTGVQETQY

length: 10
V: TRBV21-1
J: TRBJ1-4
size: once
CDR3: ASSRGGCKLF

length: 12
V: TRBV25-1
J: TRBJ2-2
size: NA
CDR3: ASRGQTNTGELF

length: 11
V: TRBV10-1
J: TRBJ1-1
size: NA
CDR3: ASRRDRAAEAF

length: 11
V: TRBV20-1
J: TRBJ1-2
size: NA
CDR3: SASLGVVGGYT

length: 16
V: TRBV12-5
J: TRBJ2-2
size: NA
CDR3: ASGLVRWDRGSAGELF

length: 13
V: TRBV6-5
J: TRBJ1-5
size: NA
CDR3: ASNSGTGENQPQH

length: 14
V: TRBV5-1
J: TRBJ2-1
size: NA
CDR3: ASSLYRGGANNEQF

length: 12
V: TRBV18
J: TRBJ2-1
size: NA
CDR3: ASSPLGQNNEQF

length: 10
V: TRBV29-1
J: TRBJ2-2
size: NA
CDR3: SVSASTGELF